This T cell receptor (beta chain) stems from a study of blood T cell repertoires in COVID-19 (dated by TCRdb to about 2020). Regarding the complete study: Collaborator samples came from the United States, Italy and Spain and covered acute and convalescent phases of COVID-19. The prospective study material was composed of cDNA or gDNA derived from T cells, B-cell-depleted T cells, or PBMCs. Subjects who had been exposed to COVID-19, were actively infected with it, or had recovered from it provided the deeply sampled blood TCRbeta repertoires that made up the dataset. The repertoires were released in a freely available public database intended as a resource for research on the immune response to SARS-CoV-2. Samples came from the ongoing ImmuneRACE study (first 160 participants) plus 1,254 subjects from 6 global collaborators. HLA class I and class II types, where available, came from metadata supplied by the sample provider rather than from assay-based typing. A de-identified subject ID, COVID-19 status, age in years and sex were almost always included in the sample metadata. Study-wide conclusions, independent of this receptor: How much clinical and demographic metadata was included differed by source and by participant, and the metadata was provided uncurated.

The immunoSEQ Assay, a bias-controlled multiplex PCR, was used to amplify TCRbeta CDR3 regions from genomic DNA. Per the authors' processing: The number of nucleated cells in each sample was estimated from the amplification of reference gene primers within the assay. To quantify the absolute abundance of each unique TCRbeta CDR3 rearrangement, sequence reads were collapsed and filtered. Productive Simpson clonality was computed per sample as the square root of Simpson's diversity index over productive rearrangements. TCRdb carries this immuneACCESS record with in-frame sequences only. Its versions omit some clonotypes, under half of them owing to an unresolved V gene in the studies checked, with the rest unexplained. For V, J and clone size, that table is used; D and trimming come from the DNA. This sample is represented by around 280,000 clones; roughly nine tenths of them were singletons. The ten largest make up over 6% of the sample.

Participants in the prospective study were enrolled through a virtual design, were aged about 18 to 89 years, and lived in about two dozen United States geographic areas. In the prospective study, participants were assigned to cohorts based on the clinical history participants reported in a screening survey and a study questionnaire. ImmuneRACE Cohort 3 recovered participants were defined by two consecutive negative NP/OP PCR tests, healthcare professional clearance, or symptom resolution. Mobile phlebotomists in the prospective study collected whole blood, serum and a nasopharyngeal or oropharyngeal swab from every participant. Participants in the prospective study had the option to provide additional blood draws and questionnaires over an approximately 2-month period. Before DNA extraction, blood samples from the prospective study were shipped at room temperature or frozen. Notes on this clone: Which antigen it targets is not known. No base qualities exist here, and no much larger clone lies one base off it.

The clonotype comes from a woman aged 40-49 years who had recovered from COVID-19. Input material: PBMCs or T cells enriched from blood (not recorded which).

The CDR3 reads CASRRDQGGYEQYF. The nucleotide sequence reads as follows: TGCGCCAGCCGAAGGGACCAGGGAGGGTACGAGCAGTACTTC. Recombination connected TRBV5-1 to TRBJ2-7, and 7 junction bases match TRBD2. V loses 7 bases at its end and J loses 4 bases; junction bases beyond the gene matches: 11. The CDR3 numbers 14 residues from cysteine through phenylalanine. Only the CDR3 DNA is retained, 42 bases long and in frame from the first base. CDR1 is given as SGHRS and CDR2 as YFSETQ, both from the germline V gene.